These 24 T cell receptor beta chains were sequenced from one sample in a study of neoadjuvant anti-PD-1 for oral cavity cancer. Profiling relied on immunoSEQ multiplex PCR, and the TCRdb table lists in-frame clones only, not all of them. The repertoire includes tens of thousands of clones, more than 60% of them detected once, and just over 2.5% sits in the top ten. Sequences were derived from PBMCs, sampled before nivolumab (anti-PD-1) treatment. These receptors were obtained from a person between 40 and 85 years old with oral cavity squamous cell carcinoma.

V and J are TRBV18 and TRBJ2-1; the match to TRBD2 covers 10 bases. Germline CDR1 reads KGHSH; CDR2 reads LQKENI. CDR3 length: 15 amino acids. The V and J ends lost 1 base and 4 bases, in that order; junction bases with no gene match: 1. The CDR3, as DNA: TGTGCCAGCTCACCACGGACTAGCGGTTACAATGAGCAGTTCTTC. This gives the protein CASSPRTSGYNEQFF.

This chain uses TRBV10-3 with TRBJ2-5, with TRBD2 matching 13 bases. Germline trimming cut 10 bases from V and 4 bases from J; bases unmatched to any gene: 9. The CDR3 has 15 residues. CDR1 and CDR2 (germline): ENHRY, SYGVKD. CDR3 bases: TGTGCCACCCGGACTAGCGGGGGTGTCACAGAGACCCAGTACTTC. Its translation: CATRTSGGVTETQYF.

The V call is TRBV28, the J call TRBJ2-3; 8 bases are shared with TRBD1. This CDR3 has 15 residues. Looked up from germline, CDR1 is MDHEN and CDR2 is SYDVKM. V was pared by 5 bases and J by 8 bases, with 12 bases of the junction left unmatched. CDR3 sequence (DNA): TGTGCCAGCAGTAACACAGGGGGAAGAAGGGGTACGCAGTATTTT. Its translation is CASSNTGGRRGTQYF.

V usage is TRBV2 and J usage is TRBJ1-5, with D perhaps matching TRBD1 (6 bases). Germline CDR1 is SNHLY and CDR2 is FYNNEI. V was pared by 5 bases and J by 3 bases, with 14 bases between. The CDR3 length is 15 residues. Here the CDR3 DNA reads TGTGCCAGCAGTTTCAGGGGAGGAGACAATCAGCCCCAGCATTTT. Protein sequence: CASSFRGGDNQPQHF.

In this sample, this clone turned up once. The rearrangement uses TRBV2 and TRBJ2-1; TRBD2 is a possible D gene (5 bases). Looked up from germline, CDR1 is SNHLY and CDR2 is FYNNEI. Trimming stripped 11 bases from V and 4 bases from J, with 12 bases between. The length of the CDR3 is 12 residues. As DNA, the CDR3 is TGTGCCTTCCGGACTGTTTACAATGAGCAGTTCTTC. Protein sequence: CAFRTVYNEQFF.

This chain links TRBV11-2 with TRBJ1-5; D ambiguous. The germline V gene has CDR1 SGHAT and CDR2 FQNNGV. The CDR3 sequence is 17 residues long. The V and J ends lost 1 base and 1 base respectively, with 14 bases between them. CDR3 sequence (DNA): TGTGCCAGCAGCTTAGGCGTGGGCAGCAGGAGCAATCAGCCCCAGCATTTT. Amino acid sequence: CASSLGVGSRSNQPQHF.

This clone occurred once. The chain uses TRBV11-3 and TRBJ2-3; D assignment may be TRBD1 or TRBD2 (5 bases each). V was cut by 6 bases and J by 0 bases, with 10 bases left in between. Looked up from germline, CDR1 is SGHNT and CDR2 is YENEEA. This CDR3 is built from 14 residues. CDR3 protein: CASSWGGSTDTQYF. Here the CDR3 DNA reads TGTGCCAGCAGTTGGGGCGGGAGCACAGATACGCAGTATTTT.

The chain combines TRBV5-1 with TRBJ2-5, with TRBD2 matching 16 bases. Germline CDR1 and CDR2: SGHRS and YFSETQ. After removal of 0 bases from V and 4 bases from J, the junction contained 6 bases not matched to a gene. This CDR3 is built from 18 residues. The CDR3 loop reads CASSLAPGLAGGGETQYF. The CDR3 DNA sequence: TGCGCCAGCAGCTTGGCTCCGGGACTAGCGGGAGGGGGAGAGACCCAGTACTTC.

The chain uses TRBV19 and TRBJ1-2; 7 nucleotides align to TRBD1. This CDR3 contains 15 residues. V lost 5 bases and J lost 5; bases outside the gene matches: 11. From germline, CDR1 is LNHDA and CDR2 SQIVND (reference sequence). CDR3 region: CASSGNRGLGYGYTF. The DNA of the CDR3 is TGTGCCAGTAGTGGGAATAGGGGGCTTGGATATGGCTACACCTTC.

This chain links TRBV9 with TRBJ2-2; no definite D call. CDR3 length equals 13 residues. V lost 4 bases and J lost 6, with 10 bases in between. CDR1 is SGDLS and CDR2 is YYNGEE in the germline V gene. This CDR3 reads CASSSQRSGELFF. The DNA for the CDR3 is TGTGCCAGCAGCTCCCAGCGTTCCGGGGAGCTGTTTTTT.

The chain links TRBV19 to TRBJ1-2; unclear D gene. The CDR3 extends over 11 amino acids. Looked up from germline, CDR1 is LNHDA and CDR2 is SQIVND (reference sequence). Between the trimmed V and J ends, which lost 2 bases and 7 bases, there was a span of 5 bases. The CDR3 nucleotides read TGTGCCAGTAGTATACCGAGTGGCTACACCTTC. This sequence encodes CASSIPSGYTF.

This chain connects TRBV27 to TRBJ1-5, with D hard to call. Trimming shortened V by 5 bases and J by 2 bases, and 7 bases separated the two germline ends. This CDR3 spans 13 amino acids. Germline assignment: CDR1 MNHEY and CDR2 SMNVEV (reference sequence). The CDR3 DNA reads TGTGCCAGCAGTATCCAGGGCAATCAGCCCCAGCATTTT. This translates into CASSIQGNQPQHF.

This clone has more than one count but fewer than ten. The chain has TRBV2 and TRBJ1-5; D remains ambiguous. CDR3 size: 11 residues. The V and J ends lost 3 bases and 7 bases respectively, with 4 bases between them. Germline CDR1 is SNHLY and CDR2 is FYNNEI. CDR3 loop: CASSDQQPQHF. CDR3 nucleotides: TGTGCCAGCAGTGACCAACAGCCCCAGCATTTT.

The gene calls are TRBV29-1 and TRBJ2-1, with 10 bases aligning to TRBD2. V lost 2 bases and J lost 10; bases outside the gene matches: 8. Germline assignment: CDR1 SQVTM and CDR2 ANQGSEA. The CDR3 runs 14 residues. This CDR3 is CSVERASGSREQFF. CDR3 bases: TGCAGCGTTGAAAGGGCTAGCGGGAGCAGGGAGCAGTTCTTC.

This clone was counted a few times. The chain employs TRBV9 and TRBJ2-1, with 12 nucleotides matching TRBD2. The germline CDR1 and CDR2 sequences are SGDLS and YYNGEE. Trimming removed 3 bases from V and 6 bases from J; junction bases left unmatched: 7. The CDR3 extends over 16 amino acids. The CDR3 region is CASSGIGLAGRNEQFF. The CDR3 DNA is TGTGCCAGCAGCGGAATAGGACTAGCGGGGCGCAATGAGCAGTTCTTC.

This rearrangement joins TRBV5-5 to TRBJ1-1, with 10 bases matching TRBD1. The CDR3 loop spans 15 amino acids. Per the germline V gene, CDR1 is SGHKS and CDR2 is YYEKEE (reference sequence). J was trimmed by 6 bases and V by 5 bases; bases with no gene match: 10. In nucleotides, the CDR3 is TGTGCCAGCAGACCTCCGGGACAGGGGACTCCTGAAGCTTTCTTT. This gives the protein CASRPPGQGTPEAFF.

The table lists this clone with a few counts. The J gene is TRBJ2-4, the V gene TRBV5-1; 7 nucleotides match TRBD1. J gave up 2 bases and V 0 bases, and 2 bases lay outside the gene matches. This CDR3 comprises 15 residues. CDR1 SGHRS and CDR2 YFSETQ come from the germline V gene. CDR3 DNA: TGCGCCAGCAGCTTGGGGGACAGTACCAAAAACATTCAGTACTTC. Its translation is CASSLGDSTKNIQYF. Looking up the rest from reference TRBV5-1 and TRBJ2-4 gives the full variable domain: KAGVTQTPRYLIKTRGQQVTLSCSPISGHRSVSWYQQTPGQGLQFLFEYFSETQRNKGNFPGRFSGRQFSNSRSEMNVSTLELGDSALYLCASSLGDSTKNIQYFGAGTRLSVL.

This clone was detected a few times. The rearrangement joins TRBV2 to TRBJ1-1, with D tentatively TRBD1 (5 bases). Germline V lookup: CDR1 SNHLY, CDR2 FYNNEI. The CDR3 totals 13 residues. Trimming stripped 6 bases from V and 5 bases from J, with 13 bases between. The CDR3 DNA reads TGTGCCAGCAGACTGCGGGGGGGAACTGAAGCTTTCTTT. Its protein is CASRLRGGTEAFF.

The chain links TRBV19 to TRBJ1-4; 7 nucleotides match TRBD1. V was clipped by 6 bases and J by 5 bases; unmatched bases: 3. Germline V gives CDR1 LNHDA, CDR2 SQIVND (reference sequence). The CDR3 totals 13 residues. CDR3 residues: CASRRGLNEKLFF. CDR3 sequence (DNA): TGTGCCAGTAGGAGGGGGCTGAATGAAAAACTGTTTTTT.

The sample holds a few counts of this clone. The J gene is TRBJ2-7, the V gene TRBV7-9, with 9 positions matching TRBD1. CDR3 length equals 15 residues. J was trimmed by 8 bases and V by 2 bases; bases with no gene match: 10. In germline, CDR1 is SEHNR, CDR2 FQNEAQ (reference sequence). Here the CDR3 DNA reads TGTGCCAGCAGCTTATCCGGGACAGGGAAAAACCAGCAGTACTTC. Its translation: CASSLSGTGKNQQYF.

This clone has only one observation. The chain combines TRBV5-4 with TRBJ2-5, with D possibly being TRBD1 or TRBD2 (5 bases each). Germline CDR1 SGHNT, CDR2 YYREEE (reference sequence). V dropped 6 bases and J dropped 2 bases, with 11 bases sitting between them. CDR3 length equals 13 residues. The CDR3 DNA follows: TGTGCCAGCACCACGGGGCAACAAGAGACCCAGTACTTC. This sequence encodes CASTTGQQETQYF.

The rearrangement links TRBV4-1 to TRBJ1-1, with D maybe TRBD1 (5 bases). This CDR3 has 15 residues. Per the germline V gene, CDR1 is MGHRA and CDR2 is YSYEKL. V was trimmed by 1 base and J by 1 base, leaving 10 bases between them. The CDR3 sequence: CASSQGGGRNTEAFF. The CDR3 DNA is TGCGCCAGCAGCCAAGGGGGCGGACGGAACACTGAAGCTTTCTTT.

The J gene is TRBJ1-5, the V gene TRBV6-6, with D unclear. V was cut by 0 bases and J by 6 bases, with 6 bases left in between. CDR3 size: 13 residues. Germline V CDR1 and CDR2: MNHNY, SVGAGI (reference sequence). CDR3 coding DNA: TGTGCCAGCAGTTACTCGAAGGCTCAGCCCCAGCATTTT. It codes for CASSYSKAQPQHF.

The rearrangement joins TRBV5-4 to TRBJ1-2; 8 nucleotides match TRBD1. V dropped 4 bases and J dropped 0; count of bases not matched to a gene: 11. The CDR3 consists of 17 residues. CDR1 and CDR2 (germline): SGHNT, YYREEE (reference sequence). For the CDR3, the DNA is TGTGCCAGCAGCCCCGGGACAGGCATCCTAGCTAACTATGGCTACACCTTC. This gives the protein CASSPGTGILANYGYTF. The full variable domain, completed using reference TRBV5-4 and TRBJ1-2, is ETGVTQSPTHLIKTRGQQVTLRCSSQSGHNTVSWYQQALGQGPQFIFQYYREEENGRGNFPPRFSGLQFPNYSSELNVNALELDDSALYLCASSPGTGILANYGYTFGSGTRLTVV.